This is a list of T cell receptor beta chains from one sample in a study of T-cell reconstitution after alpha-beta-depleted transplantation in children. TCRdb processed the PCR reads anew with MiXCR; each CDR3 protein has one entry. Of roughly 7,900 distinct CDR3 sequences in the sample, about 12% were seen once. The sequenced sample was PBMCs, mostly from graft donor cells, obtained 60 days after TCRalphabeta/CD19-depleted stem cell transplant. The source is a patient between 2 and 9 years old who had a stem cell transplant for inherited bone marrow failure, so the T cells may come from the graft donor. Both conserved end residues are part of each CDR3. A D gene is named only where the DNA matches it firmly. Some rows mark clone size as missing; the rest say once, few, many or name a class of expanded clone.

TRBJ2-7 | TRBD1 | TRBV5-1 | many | CASSHRGYEQYF | TGCGCCAGCAGCCACAGGGGCTACGAGCAGTACTTC
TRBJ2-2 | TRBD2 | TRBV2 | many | CASSLLGLAGVTGELFF | TGTGCCAGCAGTCTCCTGGGACTAGCGGGAGTTACCGGGGAGCTGTTTTTT
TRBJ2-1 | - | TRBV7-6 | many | CASRPQGKGSYNEQFF | TGTGCCAGCAGACCCCAGGGGAAGGGAAGCTACAATGAGCAGTTCTTC
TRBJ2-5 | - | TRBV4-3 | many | CASSHVTGNQETQYF | TGCGCCAGCAGCCATGTCACAGGAAACCAAGAGACCCAGTACTTC
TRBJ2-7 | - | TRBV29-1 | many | CALRGINNEQYF | TGCGCCCTCCGGGGTATTAACAACGAGCAGTACTTC
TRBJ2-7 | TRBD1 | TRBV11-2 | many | CASSLRQGAKQYF | TGTGCCAGCAGCCTCCGACAGGGGGCGAAGCAGTACTTC
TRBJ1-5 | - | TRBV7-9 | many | CASSYHRPGARNQPQHF | TGTGCCAGCAGCTACCATCGGCCGGGGGCACGAAATCAGCCCCAGCATTTT
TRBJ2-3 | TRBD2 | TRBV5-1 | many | CASSTTGGTQYF | TGCGCCAGCAGCACCACGGGGGGTACGCAGTATTTT
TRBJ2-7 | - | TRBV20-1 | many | CSALAQSSYEQYF | TGCAGTGCTTTAGCTCAGAGCTCCTACGAGCAGTACTTC
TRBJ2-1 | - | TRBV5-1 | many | CASSPLATSYNEQFF | TGCGCCAGCAGCCCGCTAGCGACCTCCTACAATGAGCAGTTCTTC
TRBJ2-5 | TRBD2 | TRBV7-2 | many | CASSLDPLAGGETQYF | TGTGCCAGCAGCTTAGATCCCCTAGCGGGAGGTGAGACCCAGTACTTC
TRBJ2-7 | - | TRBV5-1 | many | CASSLGLSSYEQYF | TGCGCCAGCAGCTTGGGACTTAGCTCCTACGAGCAGTACTTC
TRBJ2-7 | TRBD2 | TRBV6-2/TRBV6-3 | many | CASRREGAYEQYF | TGTGCCAGCAGGAGGGAGGGCGCCTACGAGCAGTACTTC
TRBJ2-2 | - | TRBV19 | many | CANPYWGSGELFF | TGTGCCAACCCTTATTGGGGGTCCGGGGAGCTGTTTTTT
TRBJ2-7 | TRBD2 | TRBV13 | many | CASSLLAGPIYEQYF | TGTGCCAGCAGCTTACTAGCGGGGCCTATCTACGAGCAGTACTTC
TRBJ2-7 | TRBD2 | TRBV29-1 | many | CSAVLAGGHYEQYF | TGCAGCGCTGTACTAGCGGGAGGGCACTACGAGCAGTACTTC
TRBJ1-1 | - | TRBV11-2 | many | CASSLVPVGLRGAFF | TGTGCCAGCAGCTTAGTCCCCGTGGGCCTTCGAGGAGCTTTCTTT
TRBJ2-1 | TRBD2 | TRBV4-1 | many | CASSQAGRPYNEQFF | TGCGCCAGCAGCCAAGCCGGGAGGCCTTACAATGAGCAGTTCTTC
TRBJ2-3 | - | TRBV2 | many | CASRYSTDTQYF | TGTGCCAGCAGGTACTCCACAGATACGCAGTATTTT
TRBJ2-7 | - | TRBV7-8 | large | CASSLLIYEQYF | TGTGCCAGCAGCTTACTAATCTACGAGCAGTACTTC
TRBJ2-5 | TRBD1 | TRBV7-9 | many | CASRKTGTAKETQYF | TGTGCCAGCAGGAAGACCGGGACAGCCAAAGAGACCCAGTACTTC
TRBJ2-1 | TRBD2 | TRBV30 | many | CARGSGRVLSSYNEQFF | TGTGCCCGAGGCAGCGGGAGGGTCCTGAGCTCCTACAATGAGCAGTTCTTC
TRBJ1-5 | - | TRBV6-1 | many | CASRVRRSSNQPQHF | TGTGCCAGCAGAGTTAGACGATCCAGCAATCAGCCCCAGCATTTT
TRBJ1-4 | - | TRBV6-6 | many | CASSHRDEQKLFF | TGTGCCAGCAGCCACCGGGACGAACAAAAACTGTTTTTT
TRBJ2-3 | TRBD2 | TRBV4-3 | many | CASSLAGEDTQYF | TGCGCCAGCAGCCTAGCGGGAGAGGATACGCAGTATTTT
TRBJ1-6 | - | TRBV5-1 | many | CASSRDGSNSPLHF | TGCGCCAGCAGCCGGGACGGGTCTAATTCACCCCTCCACTTT
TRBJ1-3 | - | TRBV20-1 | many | CSAWTGNTIYF | TGCAGTGCTTGGACAGGAAACACCATATATTTT
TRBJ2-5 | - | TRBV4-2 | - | CAMGPRLGGRETQYF | TGTGCCATGGGCCCCAGGCTAGGGGGTCGGGAGACCCAGTACTTC
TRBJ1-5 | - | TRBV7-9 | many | CASSSDSYNQPQHF | TGTGCCAGCAGCTCGGACAGCTACAATCAGCCCCAGCATTTT